This is a list of T cell receptor beta chains from one sample in a study of identical twins. TCRdb reprocessed the 5' RACE reads with MiXCR, giving one entry per CDR3 protein. The data contain a few hundred thousand distinct CDR3 sequences, less than 20% of them seen just once; the ten biggest clones take up 12%. Sequenced input: naive T cells sorted from blood. The receptors here all came from a man between 45 and 60 years old in good health. CDR3s leave out the opening cysteine and the closing phenylalanine or tryptophan.

TRBJ2-1 | TRBV7-9 | ASTPGGSYNEQF
TRBJ2-4 | TRBV2 | ASSGRTGAFSGDIQY
TRBJ2-7 | TRBV5-4 | ASSEDGLSYEQY
TRBJ2-7 | TRBV4-2 | ASSATSGENEQY
TRBJ1-6 | TRBV23-1 | ASSQSYRQGRSDNSPLH
TRBJ2-7 | TRBV6-1 | ASSGYSWGEQY
TRBJ2-7 | TRBV5-1 | ASRPHGTTYEQY
TRBJ2-5 | TRBV20-1 | SARDRLPQY
TRBJ1-3 | TRBV12-3/TRBV12-4 | ASSFRYSGNTIY
TRBJ2-5 | TRBV7-2 | ASSPVKTQY
TRBJ2-1 | TRBV29-1 | SVGQGGEQF
TRBJ1-5 | TRBV27 | ASSQQINSNQPQH
TRBJ2-1 | TRBV3-1 | ASSQGSGGYNEQF
TRBJ1-1 | TRBV4-3 | ASSQDRAGDEAF
TRBJ2-3 | TRBV11-2 | ASSIFVGDTQY
TRBJ2-4 | TRBV12-3/TRBV12-4 | ASSPRDKAKNIQY
TRBJ2-7 | TRBV5-1 | ASSWDSPKGEQY
TRBJ2-5 | TRBV27 | ASSSGVRAGGQLSQETQY
TRBJ1-3 | TRBV20-1 | SARDQRAGHSGNTIY
TRBJ2-1 | TRBV7-2 | ASSLSGFNEQF
TRBJ2-7 | TRBV5-1 | ASSFASARHTYEQY
TRBJ2-3 | TRBV11-1 | ASSATQGLADTQY
TRBJ2-3 | TRBV20-1 | GAMRGGYTDTQY
TRBJ2-2 | TRBV20-1 | SARDFRRGPHTGELF
TRBJ2-3 | TRBV6-1 | ASRRASADTQY
TRBJ2-7 | TRBV20-1 | SARERLKGINEQY
TRBJ2-3 | TRBV11-2 | ASSPRTGRVGDTQY
TRBJ2-2 | TRBV20-1 | SARSLGVGAGEGTGELF
TRBJ1-4 | TRBV9 | ASSETGATNEKLF
TRBJ2-1 | TRBV20-1 | SVPGLGNEQF
TRBJ2-1 | TRBV6-5 | ASSYSVNNEQF
TRBJ2-1 | TRBV7-2 | ASSLVSVAYNEQF
TRBJ1-1 | TRBV7-9 | ATRGQGFEAF
TRBJ2-4 | TRBV27 | ASSLRGGEAKNIQY
TRBJ1-2 | TRBV4-3 | ASSPWDGGNYGYT
TRBJ2-2 | TRBV27 | ASRSLAGGLIFYHGELF
TRBJ2-5 | TRBV20-1 | SARSGRQAQETQY